This entry features one T cell receptor (beta chain) sequence. What it binds is unknown. V was shortened by 5 bases and J by 7 bases, with 15 bases between the two germline ends. Germline V gene data show CDR1 as MDHEN and CDR2 as SYDVKM. This CDR3 has 14 amino acids. Assay used: immunoSEQ multiplex PCR; TCRdb lists only in-frame clones, some missing. This sample carries roughly 72,000 clones, 85% to 90% of them seen once, and the ten largest clones take 20% to 25%. The source of the sample is a study of T cells in localized non-small cell lung cancer. General study results and limits: Since sequencing was restricted to only one region of the tumor, intratumor heterogeneity remains a possibility. Out of the top 100 tumor clones, a median around 57 were seen in adjacent lung. Peak T cell clonality was found in uninvolved adjacent lung, exceeding tumor. Longer survival (overall) was linked to higher T cell density in blood.

Material: peripheral blood, obtained before any cancer treatment. The chain combines TRBV28 with TRBJ2-1; TRBD2 might be the D (5 bases). The receptor was isolated from a male donor aged 60 or over with stage III squamous cell lung carcinoma. The CDR3 sequence: CASSPQLVPNEQFF. The CDR3 region has the DNA TGTGCCAGCAGTCCGCAACTAGTTCCGAATGAGCAGTTCTTC. Full variable domain (missing parts from reference TRBV28 and TRBJ2-1): DVKVTQSSRYLVKRTGEKVFLECVQDMDHENMFWYRQDPGLGLRLIYFSYDVKMKEKGDIPEGYSVSREKKERFSLILESASTNQTSMYLCASSPQLVPNEQFFGPGTRLTVL.